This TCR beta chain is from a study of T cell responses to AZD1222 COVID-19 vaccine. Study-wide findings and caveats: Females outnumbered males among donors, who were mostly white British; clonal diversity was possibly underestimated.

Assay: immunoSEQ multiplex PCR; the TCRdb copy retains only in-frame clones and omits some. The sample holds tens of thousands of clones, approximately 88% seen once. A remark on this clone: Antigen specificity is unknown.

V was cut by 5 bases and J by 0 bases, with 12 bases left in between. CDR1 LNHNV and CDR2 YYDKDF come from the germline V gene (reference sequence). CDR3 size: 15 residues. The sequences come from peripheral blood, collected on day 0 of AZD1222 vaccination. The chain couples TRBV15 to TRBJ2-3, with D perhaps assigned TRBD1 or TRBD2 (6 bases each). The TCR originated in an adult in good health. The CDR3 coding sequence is TGTGCCACCAGCGGAGGGGGTCCCAGCACAGATACGCAGTATTTT. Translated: CATSGGGPSTDTQYF.